Many counts were recorded for the clone carrying this T cell receptor (beta chain). What it binds is unknown. These data originate in a study of Graves' ophthalmopathy and Graves' hyperthyroidism. Findings and caveats of the study: An approximately 84% specificity and nearly 90% sensitivity were achieved by a 13-signature model that separated ophthalmopathy from stable hyperthyroidism. Clonotypes were expanded in thyroid at above 0.001 frequency, and most also appeared in blood.

RNA transcripts were the template, and TCR beta CDR3 regions were amplified from them. The authors performed first-round RT-PCR with HTBI primers and then a second-round multiplex PCR. Using its own MiXCR run on the multiplex PCR reads, TCRdb lists one record per CDR3 protein. Of approximately 1.2 million distinct CDR3 sequences in the sample, roughly two fifths are singletons; the top ten hold over 8.5%. Hyperthyroidism was new, under 2 months, in patients aged 18 to 65. The diagnosis combined clinical symptoms, thyroxine, TRAb, thyroid ultrasound and orbital computed tomography scans. Germline V gene sequence: CDR1 SNHLY, CDR2 FYNNEI. Trimming stripped 4 bases from V and 6 bases from J, with 9 bases between. This CDR3 has 13 residues.

This TCR was sampled from an adult man with Graves' hyperthyroidism. The sequenced material came from peripheral blood or thyroid tissue (not recorded which). This sequence joins TRBV2 and TRBJ2-2; tentative D call: TRBD1 (5 bases). The CDR3 region has the DNA TGTGCCAGCAGTGTAGGGGTCGCCGGGGAGCTGTTTTTT. Protein: CASSVGVAGELFF.